This T cell receptor beta chain was found in a study of blood T cell repertoires in COVID-19. Background on the study: Sources were T cells, B-cell-depleted T cells, or PBMCs; the material itself was cDNA or gDNA.

The V end was cut by 2 bases, the J end by 2 bases, with 18 bases between. Germline CDR1 and CDR2: MGHRA and YSYEKL. The CDR3 loop spans 18 amino acids. In the original analysis: Amplification with reference gene primers provided the estimates of nucleated cell counts. Clones were sequenced by immunoSEQ multiplex PCR, and TCRdb holds only the in-frame ones, with some missing. V and J calls plus clone size are reproduced from that table; the DNA served to infer D and trimming. The sample shows tens of thousands of clones, approximately 80% of them seen only once. The TCR originated in a man aged 80 or over with active or convalescent COVID-19. Material for sequencing was peripheral blood. The chain is built from TRBV4-1 and TRBJ2-2; possibly TRBD1 for D (6 bases). CDR3 DNA: TGCGCCAGCAGCCAAAGCCGGGCAGGGGCCCTTAACACCGGGGAGCTGTTTTTT. It yields the protein CASSQSRAGALNTGELFF.